These 23 T cell receptor beta chains originate from one sample sequenced in a study of blood T cell repertoires in COVID-19. Only in-frame clones appear in the TCRdb table, and some are missing; sequencing was by immunoSEQ multiplex PCR. Among 70,000 or so clones listed, just over 85% were seen once. The specimen sequenced was peripheral blood. All receptors derive from a man between 70 and 80 years old with active or convalescent COVID-19.

This chain uses TRBV10-3 with TRBJ2-3, with D unresolved. Germline lookup yields CDR1 ENHRY and CDR2 SYGVKD. Between the trimmed V and J ends, which lost 6 bases and 1 base, there was a span of 11 bases. The CDR3 has 14 residues. In DNA form, the CDR3 reads TGTGCCATCAGCGAAAGCGATGGCACAGATACGCAGTATTTT. It codes for CAISESDGTDTQYF.

The chain is built from TRBV7-3 and TRBJ2-1, with TRBD2 identical over 8 bases. V was pared by 5 bases and J by 3 bases, with 9 bases of the junction left unmatched. Per germline, CDR1 SGHTA and CDR2 FQGTGA. The CDR3 has 16 residues. Written as DNA, the CDR3 is TGTGCCAGCAGCCCGACCACTAGCGGAAGCTACAATGAGCAGTTCTTC. It translates to CASSPTTSGSYNEQFF.

The CDR3 sequence is CASSPRSGSPGYTF. As DNA, the CDR3 is TGTGCCAGCTCACCGAGATCAGGGTCCCCTGGCTACACCTTC. The chain links TRBV18 to TRBJ1-2, with a weak D call TRBD1 (5 bases). The V and J ends lost 3 bases and 7 bases respectively, with 15 bases between them. Germline V CDR1 and CDR2: KGHSH, LQKENI. The CDR3 has 14 residues.

This clone appeared a few times. The CDR3 sequence is CARASGTSGTDTQYF. CDR3 nucleotide sequence: TGTGCCCGCGCCTCCGGGACTAGCGGCACAGATACGCAGTATTTT. The J gene is TRBJ2-3, the V gene TRBV30, with TRBD2 matching over 10 bases. This CDR3 is 15 amino acids long. Germline-derived CDR1 and CDR2 are GTSNPN and SVGIG (reference sequence). Losses at the gene ends were 8 bases for V and 1 base for J; bases not matched to a gene: 9.

The chain uses TRBV29-1 and TRBJ1-1; D is possibly TRBD1 (6 bases). The CDR3 totals 14 residues. Between the trimmed V and J ends, which lost 7 bases and 1 base, there was a span of 16 bases. Germline V gene sequence: CDR1 SQVTM, CDR2 ANQGSEA. The DNA of the CDR3 is TGCAGCGCGGGGGCAGCGGTAAGGAACACTGAAGCTTTCTTT. This codes for CSAGAAVRNTEAFF.

CDR3 loop: CASSSGSSYEQYF. The CDR3 DNA follows: TGTGCCAGCAGTTCGGGGAGCTCCTACGAGCAGTACTTC. V is TRBV27 and J is TRBJ2-7; TRBD2 might be the D (5 bases). V was pared by 4 bases and J by 0 bases, with 7 bases between. The CDR3 has 13 residues. Germline loops: CDR1 MNHEY, CDR2 SMNVEV (reference sequence).

The genes are TRBV28 and TRBJ2-4, with a tentative D call TRBD1 (5 bases). Germline V CDR1 and CDR2: MDHEN, SYDVKM. Deletions cut 5 bases from V and 0 bases from J, with 17 bases between. CDR3 length: 17 residues. CDR3 coding DNA: TGTGCCAGCAGTCCAAAATACTACAGGTTAGCCAAAAACATTCAGTACTTC. This translates into CASSPKYYRLAKNIQYF.

This chain links TRBV28 with TRBJ1-2; TRBD1 aligns across 8 bases. V shed 5 bases, J shed 4 bases, and the junction held 9 bases outside the gene matches. Germline loops: CDR1 MDHEN, CDR2 SYDVKM. The CDR3 is made up of 15 amino acids. In DNA form, the CDR3 reads TGTGCCAGCAGTACCACGGGACAGGTGCTCTATGGCTACACCTTC. Its protein product is CASSTTGQVLYGYTF.

This clone has more than one count but fewer than ten. The chain uses TRBV2 and TRBJ1-2; weak D call: TRBD1 (5 bases). Trimming pared 5 bases from V and 0 bases from J, leaving 10 bases between. Germline CDR1 reads SNHLY; CDR2 reads FYNNEI. This CDR3 contains 14 residues. Here the CDR3 reads CASSLGPPNYGYTF. CDR3 nucleotides: TGTGCCAGCAGTTTGGGGCCCCCTAACTATGGCTACACCTTC.

The chain joins TRBV30 to TRBJ1-5; unclear D gene. V was pared by 1 base and J by 4 bases, with 5 bases between. CDR3 length equals 12 residues. Looked up from germline, CDR1 is GTSNPN and CDR2 is SVGIG (reference sequence). The CDR3 DNA reads TGTGCCTGGAGTGCCGTAAATCAGCCCCAGCATTTT. It specifies CAWSAVNQPQHF.

The rearrangement links TRBV15 to TRBJ2-1, with D possibly being TRBD2 (5 bases). This CDR3 comprises 15 residues. V was cut by 5 bases and J by 8 bases, with 19 bases left in between. Per germline, CDR1 LNHNV and CDR2 YYDKDF (reference sequence). The CDR3 DNA sequence: TGTGCCACCAGCGCATTACGGGGATGGTTTGATGAGCAGTTCTTC. Translating gives CATSALRGWFDEQFF.

This chain links TRBV5-1 with TRBJ1-2, with D uncertain. There are 14 residues in the CDR3. Germline V gene data show CDR1 as SGHRS and CDR2 as YFSETQ. V lost 0 bases and J 7 bases, leaving 13 bases between the germline ends. The CDR3 DNA reads TGCGCCAGCAGCTTGGATTTGGGTTCGGGTGGCTACACCTTC. This codes for CASSLDLGSGGYTF. The full variable domain, in which reference TRBV5-1 and TRBJ1-2 provide the parts outside the CDR3, is KAGVTQTPRYLIKTRGQQVTLSCSPISGHRSVSWYQQTPGQGLQFLFEYFSETQRNKGNFPGRFSGRQFSNSRSEMNVSTLELGDSALYLCASSLDLGSGGYTFGSGTRLTVV.

The CDR3 is CASSPPNRGTEAFF. In nucleotides, the CDR3 is TGTGCCAGCTCACCACCGAACAGGGGCACTGAAGCTTTCTTT. The V and J genes are TRBV18 and TRBJ1-1; 7 nucleotides match TRBD1. The CDR3 runs 14 residues. With V trimmed by 0 bases and J by 4 bases, 2 bases remained unmatched. In germline, CDR1 is KGHSH, CDR2 LQKENI.

This rearrangement joins TRBV11-3 to TRBJ2-1; D might be TRBD2 (5 bases). The germline gives CDR1 SGHNT, CDR2 YENEEA. The CDR3 loop spans 15 amino acids. V was pared by 0 bases and J by 7 bases, with 13 bases between. The DNA of the CDR3 is TGTGCCAGCAGCTTAGATTATTTGGAGGAAAATGAGCAGTTCTTC. This encodes CASSLDYLEENEQFF.

The chain uses TRBV3-1 (or the pseudogene TRBV3-2) and TRBJ1-1, with D perhaps matching TRBD1 (5 bases). V lost 4 bases and J 2 bases, leaving 8 bases between the germline ends. The length of the CDR3 is 13 residues. Germline assignment: CDR1 LGHDT and CDR2 YNNKEL (reference sequence). The CDR3 loop is CASSPDSNTEAFF. CDR3 nucleotide sequence: TGTGCCAGCAGCCCAGACAGTAACACTGAAGCTTTCTTT.

Remarks on this clone: Other DNA sequences in this sample translate to the same CDR3. This chain connects TRBV3-1 (or the pseudogene TRBV3-2) to TRBJ2-1; 10 bases fit TRBD2. J gave up 6 bases and V 4 bases, and 3 bases lay outside the gene matches. This CDR3 spans 14 amino acids. Germline assignment: CDR1 LGHDT and CDR2 YNNKEL (reference sequence). DNA for the CDR3: TGTGCCAGCAGCCTAAGACTAGCGGGCAATGAGCAGTTCTTC. Translated: CASSLRLAGNEQFF.

This chain uses TRBV2 with TRBJ2-3, with TRBD2 identical over 7 bases. Germline V gene data show CDR1 as SNHLY and CDR2 as FYNNEI. The CDR3 is 16 amino acids. V was clipped by 4 bases and J by 6 bases; unmatched bases: 13. The CDR3 coding sequence is TGTGCCAGCAGTGTGGGAGGGTCGCCAAGGGTGGATACGCAGTATTTT. Its translation is CASSVGGSPRVDTQYF.

The V call is TRBV28, the J call TRBJ1-3; 8 bases match TRBD1. The V segment lost 6 bases and the J segment 3 bases; nucleotides outside the gene matches: 10. Germline values: CDR1 MDHEN, CDR2 SYDVKM. This CDR3 is built from 16 residues. CDR3 protein: CASSSPGGAYGNTIYF. CDR3 coding DNA: TGTGCCAGCAGCTCCCCAGGGGGCGCTTATGGAAACACCATATATTTT.

The rearrangement links TRBV28 to TRBJ1-5; TRBD1 matches 12 bases. Germline trimming cut 4 bases from V and 7 bases from J; bases unmatched to any gene: 8. Germline V gene lookup returns CDR1 MDHEN and CDR2 SYDVKM. The CDR3 extends over 16 amino acids. The CDR3 here is CASSSGQGAGWQPQHF. The CDR3 DNA reads as TGTGCCAGCAGTTCGGGACAGGGGGCAGGATGGCAGCCCCAGCATTTT.

This clone was found a few times. V is TRBV20-1 and J is TRBJ2-7, with a weak D call TRBD2 (5 bases). The V end lost 3 bases, the J end lost 7 bases, and 10 bases lay between the germline ends. This CDR3 comprises 11 residues. CDR1 is DFQATT, CDR2 SNEGSKA, per germline (reference sequence). In DNA, the CDR3 is TGCAGTGCTAGCGGCGGGTATGAGCAGTACTTC. Encoded protein: CSASGGYEQYF.

J is TRBJ2-1 and V is TRBV5-1; 13 bases align to TRBD2. The germline V gene has CDR1 SGHRS and CDR2 YFSETQ. V lost 3 bases and J lost 1; bases outside the gene matches: 10. The CDR3 has 19 amino acids. CDR3 protein: CASSWRTSGSEISYNEQFF. The CDR3 DNA follows: TGCGCCAGCAGCTGGAGGACTAGCGGGAGTGAAATTTCCTACAATGAGCAGTTCTTC.

The V gene is TRBV19, the J gene TRBJ1-1; D is ambiguous. Trimming pared 6 bases from V and 0 bases from J, leaving 11 bases between. The CDR3 contains 14 residues. CDR1 LNHDA and CDR2 SQIVND come from the germline V gene (reference sequence). The CDR3 sequence: CASRLQYMNTEAFF. CDR3 DNA sequence: TGTGCCAGTAGGCTACAGTATATGAACACTGAAGCTTTCTTT.

This chain uses TRBV19 with TRBJ1-1, with 7 bases matching TRBD1. Germline-derived CDR1 and CDR2 are LNHDA and SQIVND (reference sequence). With V trimmed by 4 bases and J by 4 bases, 6 bases remained unmatched. The CDR3 has 14 amino acids. CDR3 bases: TGTGCCAGTAGTACGACAGGGCCCCTCACTGAAGCTTTCTTT. Translation gives CASSTTGPLTEAFF.